One and the same sample provided the 28 T cell receptor beta chains below, sequenced in a study of blood T cell repertoires in COVID-19. The table came from immunoSEQ multiplex PCR; TCRdb's copy has only in-frame clones and leaves some out. The sample has just over 200,000 clones, about three quarters seen once; the top ten hold 5.5% to 7%. The sample was peripheral blood. The receptors stem from a woman aged 70-85 years with acute or convalescent COVID-19.

This chain connects TRBV5-1 to TRBJ2-1; maybe TRBD2 (5 bases). Trimming removed 1 base at V and 6 bases at J, with 11 bases between. CDR1 and CDR2 (germline): SGHRS, YFSETQ. The CDR3 contains 14 residues. For the CDR3, the DNA is TGCGCCAGCAGCTTGATTCCGGGGAGCAATGAGCAGTTCTTC. It yields the protein CASSLIPGSNEQFF.

Comment on this clone: A junction boundary mismatches the germline segment, possibly from a read error. This chain connects TRBV5-1 to TRBJ2-7; D possibly corresponds to TRBD2 (6 bases). Germline CDR1 SGHRS, CDR2 YFSETQ. This CDR3 region has 14 residues. In DNA, the CDR3 is TGCGCCAGCAGCTTGGGAGGAGTCGGGGACCGGGGGAACTTC. This sequence encodes CASSLGGVGDRGNF.

The rearrangement joins TRBV5-6 to TRBJ2-5; TRBD2 matches at 11 bases. There are 17 residues in the CDR3. Germline V lookup: CDR1 SGHDT, CDR2 YYEEEE. V lost 8 bases and J lost 7; bases outside the gene matches: 19. CDR3 protein: CASPGLLAGDGGGTQYF. Written as DNA, the CDR3 is TGTGCCAGTCCAGGCTTACTAGCGGGAGATGGGGGGGGGACCCAGTACTTC. Full variable domain (remainder filled in from reference TRBV5-6 and TRBJ2-5): DAGVTQSPTHLIKTRGQQVTLRCSPKSGHDTVSWYQQALGQGPQFIFQYYEEEERQRGNFPDRFSGHQFPNYSSELNVNALLLGDSALYLCASPGLLAGDGGGTQYFGPGTRLLVL.

This clone was observed a few times. This chain links TRBV5-1 with TRBJ1-2, with TRBD1 matching over 7 bases. The V gene's germline CDR1 is SGHRS and CDR2 YFSETQ. Germline trimming cut 2 bases from V and 2 bases from J; bases unmatched to any gene: 9. This CDR3 is 16 amino acids long. CDR3 protein: CASSFRQGVSNYGYTF. The CDR3 DNA sequence: TGCGCCAGCAGCTTTAGACAGGGTGTCTCGAACTATGGCTACACCTTC.

The J gene is TRBJ2-7, the V gene TRBV27; TRBD1 agrees at 9 bases. V lost 6 bases and J lost 3; bases outside the gene matches: 6. Germline values: CDR1 MNHEY, CDR2 SMNVEV (reference sequence). The CDR3 contains 14 residues. DNA of the CDR3: TGTGCCAGCAGCTCAGACAGGGGGATCTACGAGCAGTACTTC. Translated: CASSSDRGIYEQYF.

The chain employs TRBV5-1 and TRBJ1-4; D gene uncertain. V lost 0 bases, J lost 0 bases, and 12 bases lay in between. The CDR3 covers 17 residues. The germline gives CDR1 SGHRS, CDR2 YFSETQ. CDR3 coding DNA: TGCGCCAGCAGCTTGGAGACACAGTGGTCAACTAATGAAAAACTGTTTTTT. This translates into CASSLETQWSTNEKLFF.

The chain links TRBV6-1 to TRBJ1-2, with D possibly being TRBD1 (5 bases). Trimming took off 1 base at V and 7 bases at J, with 13 bases between the two ends. The CDR3 consists of 14 residues. Germline CDR1 is MNHNS and CDR2 is SASEGT. The CDR3: CASSEGAGLGGYTF. The DNA of the CDR3 is TGTGCCAGCAGTGAAGGCGCGGGGCTCGGTGGCTACACCTTC.

This chain uses TRBV28 with TRBJ1-1, with D possibly matching TRBD1 (5 bases). Germline CDR1 and CDR2: MDHEN and SYDVKM. The CDR3 runs to 12 residues. Trimming removed 6 bases from V and 8 bases from J, with 13 bases in between. The CDR3 sequence is CASRTTKGEAFF. CDR3 nucleotides: TGTGCCAGCAGAACGACAAAGGGGGAAGCTTTCTTT.

Only a few counts were recorded for this clone. This CDR3 reads CASSLTRGNNEQFF. The CDR3 DNA reads TGTGCCAGCAGCTTAACCAGGGGGAACAATGAGCAGTTCTTC. The V call is TRBV7-3, the J call TRBJ2-1; 7 nucleotides align to TRBD1. The V gene end was trimmed by 0 bases and the J gene end by 5 bases; junction bases not matched to a gene: 1. Germline V CDR1 and CDR2: SGHTA, FQGTGA. CDR3 size: 14 residues.

The CDR3 coding sequence is TGTGCCAGCAGCGTAGGGCAGAACGCACAAGAGACCCAGTACTTC. Protein: CASSVGQNAQETQYF. The rearrangement uses TRBV9 and TRBJ2-5; no clear D. V shed 0 bases and J shed 2 bases, with 11 bases lying between them. The CDR3 has 15 residues. Looked up from germline, CDR1 is SGDLS and CDR2 is YYNGEE.

This chain joins TRBV19 and TRBJ1-1, with TRBD1 matching 7 bases. After removal of 7 bases from V and 7 bases from J, the junction contained 15 bases not matched to a gene. The CDR3 loop spans 15 amino acids. Germline V lookup: CDR1 LNHDA, CDR2 SQIVND (reference sequence). The DNA for the CDR3 is TGTGCCAGTACGGCAGGGGGTACCACACTGGGTGAAGCTTTCTTT. As protein: CASTAGGTTLGEAFF.

The chain carries TRBV5-1 and TRBJ2-7; tentative D call: TRBD1 (5 bases). Between the trimmed V and J ends, which lost 4 bases and 4 bases, there was a span of 12 bases. From germline, CDR1 is SGHRS and CDR2 YFSETQ. The length of the CDR3 is 13 residues. The CDR3 loop reads CASSGAPTYEQYF. The CDR3 nucleotides read TGCGCCAGCAGCGGGGCTCCCACGTACGAGCAGTACTTC. Together with reference TRBV5-1 and TRBJ2-7, the CDR3 gives the full variable domain: KAGVTQTPRYLIKTRGQQVTLSCSPISGHRSVSWYQQTPGQGLQFLFEYFSETQRNKGNFPGRFSGRQFSNSRSEMNVSTLELGDSALYLCASSGAPTYEQYFGPGTRLTVT.

This rearrangement joins TRBV14 to TRBJ2-7, with 7 bases matching TRBD1. The CDR3 loop spans 14 amino acids. Germline-derived CDR1 and CDR2 are SGHDN and FVKESK. Germline trimming cut 2 bases from V and 5 bases from J; bases unmatched to any gene: 6. The CDR3 sequence: CASSQRQGFDEQYF. The CDR3 nucleotides are TGTGCCAGCAGCCAAAGACAGGGTTTCGACGAGCAGTACTTC.

This sequence joins TRBV5-1 and TRBJ2-7; TRBD2 matches 12 bases. This CDR3 contains 15 residues. Per germline, CDR1 SGHRS and CDR2 YFSETQ. The J segment lost 4 bases and the V segment lost 2 bases, leaving 4 bases of the junction unmatched. CDR3 region: CASSFGLAGMYEQYF. The CDR3 DNA follows: TGCGCCAGCAGCTTCGGACTAGCGGGAATGTACGAGCAGTACTTC.

The chain joins TRBV19 to TRBJ1-1; 8 positions agree with TRBD1. This CDR3 is built from 14 residues. V gave up 6 bases and J gave up 5 bases; unmatched junction bases: 8. CDR1 LNHDA and CDR2 SQIVND come from the germline V gene (reference sequence). The CDR3 is CASRIPGQDTEAFF. CDR3 in DNA: TGTGCCAGTAGGATACCGGGACAGGATACTGAAGCTTTCTTT. The whole variable domain, filled in from reference TRBV19 and TRBJ1-1, reads DGGITQSPKYLFRKEGQNVTLSCEQNLNHDAMYWYRQDPGQGLRLIYYSQIVNDFQKGDIAEGYSVSREKKESFPLTVTSAQKNPTAFYLCASRIPGQDTEAFFGQGTRLTVV.

The chain joins TRBV28 to TRBJ2-7; 12 bases fit TRBD2. Germline V lookup: CDR1 MDHEN, CDR2 SYDVKM. V lost 7 bases to trimming and J lost 2 bases; unmatched junction nucleotides: 12. The CDR3 has 17 residues. CDR3: CASIGTSGRYRPYEQYF. The CDR3 nucleotides are TGTGCCAGCATAGGTACTAGCGGGAGGTACCGACCCTACGAGCAGTACTTC.

The count of this clone is one. This chain joins TRBV5-6 and TRBJ2-5, with 7 bases that match TRBD1. Per germline, CDR1 SGHDT and CDR2 YYEEEE. The V segment lost 3 bases and the J segment 4 bases; nucleotides outside the gene matches: 9. The CDR3 consists of 15 residues. CDR3 in DNA: TGTGCCAGCAGCTGGGTCGACAGGGAAAGAGAGACCCAGTACTTC. Its protein product is CASSWVDRERETQYF.

This chain connects TRBV19 to TRBJ1-5, with D maybe TRBD1 (5 bases). This CDR3 region has 15 residues. CDR1 and CDR2 (germline): LNHDA, SQIVND (reference sequence). Trimming took 6 bases from V and 3 from J, leaving 15 bases between them. The CDR3 bases are TGTGCCAGTAGGACGGGGGGATGGAACAATCAGCCCCAGCATTTT. As protein: CASRTGGWNNQPQHF. The complete variable domain, with remaining parts taken from reference TRBV19 and TRBJ1-5, reads DGGITQSPKYLFRKEGQNVTLSCEQNLNHDAMYWYRQDPGQGLRLIYYSQIVNDFQKGDIAEGYSVSREKKESFPLTVTSAQKNPTAFYLCASRTGGWNNQPQHFGDGTRLSIL.

This clone was observed a few times. The V gene is TRBV20-1, the J gene TRBJ1-5, with 9 bases aligning to TRBD1. The CDR3 spans 13 residues. Per germline, CDR1 DFQATT and CDR2 SNEGSKA (reference sequence). Germline trimming cut 3 bases from V and 4 bases from J; bases unmatched to any gene: 1. In nucleotides, the CDR3 is TGCAGTGCTAGTGGGACAGGGAATCAGCCCCAGCATTTT. Protein sequence: CSASGTGNQPQHF.

The genes are TRBV9 and TRBJ2-7; the match to TRBD2 covers 10 bases. The CDR3 runs 16 residues. The V gene's germline CDR1 is SGDLS and CDR2 YYNGEE. The ends lost 3 bases at V and 6 bases at J; junction bases unmatched: 12. The CDR3 loop is CASSALSSGSSSEQYF. As DNA, the CDR3 is TGTGCCAGCAGCGCCCTGTCTAGCGGGAGTAGTAGCGAGCAGTACTTC.

This clone was observed at least ten times. The V call is TRBV11-3, the J call TRBJ2-1; 8 nucleotides line up with TRBD2. Germline V lookup: CDR1 SGHNT, CDR2 YENEEA. The CDR3 covers 15 residues. After removal of 5 bases from V and 4 bases from J, the junction contained 7 bases not matched to a gene. CDR3 nucleotides: TGTGCCAGCAGCCCCAGACTAGCGCCTTACAATGAGCAGTTCTTC. Translating it yields CASSPRLAPYNEQFF.

The chain combines TRBV19 with TRBJ2-7; 9 nucleotides align to TRBD1. CDR1 LNHDA and CDR2 SQIVND come from the germline V gene (reference sequence). CDR3 size: 15 residues. Trimming cost V 5 bases and J 4 bases; bases outside gene matches: 9. The CDR3 loop is CASSFPGQGFYEQYF. The CDR3 DNA reads TGTGCCAGTAGTTTTCCGGGACAGGGTTTTTACGAGCAGTACTTC.

The chain combines TRBV9 with TRBJ1-2, with D possibly TRBD1 on 5 matching bases. The CDR3 spans 18 residues. V lost 0 bases, J lost 1 base, and 19 bases lay in between. From germline, CDR1 is SGDLS and CDR2 YYNGEE. The CDR3 coding sequence is TGTGCCAGCAGCGTAGAAGGGGAAACCAAGGGTTTTAACTATGGCTACACCTTC. Amino acids: CASSVEGETKGFNYGYTF. Filled out from reference TRBV9 and TRBJ1-2, the complete variable domain reads DSGVTQTPKHLITATGQRVTLRCSPRSGDLSVYWYQQSLDQGLQFLIQYYNGEERAKGNILERFSAQQFPDLHSELNLSSLELGDSALYFCASSVEGETKGFNYGYTFGSGTRLTVV.

This clone occurred once. The genes are TRBV3-1 (or the pseudogene TRBV3-2) and TRBJ1-1; no definite D call. This CDR3 has 15 residues. Per the germline V gene, CDR1 is LGHDT and CDR2 is YNNKEL (reference sequence). Deletions cut 2 bases from V and 4 bases from J, with 14 bases between. CDR3 coding DNA: TGTGCCAGCAGCCAACAAGGAGGGTGGCTCACTGAAGCTTTCTTT. It specifies CASSQQGGWLTEAFF.

The genes are TRBV27 and TRBJ2-2; possible D gene TRBD1, 6 bases. Germline V gene lookup returns CDR1 MNHEY and CDR2 SMNVEV (reference sequence). V was clipped by 5 bases and J by 0 bases, with 13 bases between them. The CDR3 covers 16 residues. The CDR3 region has the DNA TGTGCCAGCAGTCCGGGGACACCGCCGAACACCGGGGAGCTGTTTTTT. It encodes CASSPGTPPNTGELFF.

The CDR3 sequence: CASSPIGGPYNEQFF. CDR3 nucleotides: TGCGCCAGCAGCCCGATCGGGGGTCCCTACAATGAGCAGTTCTTC. The chain links TRBV5-1 to TRBJ2-1, with D possibly being TRBD2 (6 bases). CDR1 is SGHRS and CDR2 is YFSETQ in the germline V gene. The V end was cut by 4 bases, the J end by 2 bases, with 13 bases between. The CDR3 has 15 residues.

The chain carries TRBV5-6 and TRBJ2-7, with a tentative D call TRBD2 (6 bases). CDR3 length: 14 residues. V was clipped by 1 base and J by 1 base, with 9 bases between them. Germline CDR1 reads SGHDT; CDR2 reads YYEEEE. The chain's CDR3 is CASSLSGLSYEQYF. The DNA for the CDR3 is TGTGCCAGCAGCTTGTCCGGACTATCCTACGAGCAGTACTTC.

This chain joins TRBV18 and TRBJ1-4; TRBD1 matches at 9 bases. The CDR3 has 14 amino acids. Germline CDR1 reads KGHSH; CDR2 reads LQKENI. The J segment lost 7 bases and the V segment lost 3 bases, leaving 3 bases of the junction unmatched. CDR3 loop: CASSPGQGTEKLFF. Here the CDR3 DNA reads TGTGCCAGCTCACCGGGACAGGGAACTGAAAAACTGTTTTTT. Combining the CDR3 with reference TRBV18 and TRBJ1-4 gives the whole variable domain NAGVMQNPRHLVRRRGQEARLRCSPMKGHSHVYWYRQLPEEGLKFMVYLQKENIIDESGMPKERFSAEFPKEGPSILRIQQVVRGDSAAYFCASSPGQGTEKLFFGSGTQLSVL.